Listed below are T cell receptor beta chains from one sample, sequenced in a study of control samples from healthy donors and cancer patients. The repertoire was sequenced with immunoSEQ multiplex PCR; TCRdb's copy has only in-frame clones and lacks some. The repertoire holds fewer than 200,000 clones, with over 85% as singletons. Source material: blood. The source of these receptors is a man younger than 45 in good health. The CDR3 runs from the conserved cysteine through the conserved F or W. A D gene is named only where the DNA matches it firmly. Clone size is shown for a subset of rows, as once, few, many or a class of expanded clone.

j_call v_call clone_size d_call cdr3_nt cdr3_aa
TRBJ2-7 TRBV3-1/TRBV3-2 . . TGTGCCAGCAGCCAAGAACCCGGGGCTAACGAGCAGTACTTC CASSQEPGANEQYF
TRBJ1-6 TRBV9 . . TGTGCCAGCAGCCCAGGGACGGTCGAGGGGTCACCCCTCCACTTT CASSPGTVEGSPLHF
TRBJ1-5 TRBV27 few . TGTGCGGACACCCCCACCCAGGATAGTATCATATATAGCAATCAGCCCCAGCATTTT CADTPTQDSIIYSNQPQHF
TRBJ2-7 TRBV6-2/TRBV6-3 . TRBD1 TGTGCCAGCAGCCCCCCGGGACAGGGGAACTACGAGCAGTACTTC CASSPPGQGNYEQYF
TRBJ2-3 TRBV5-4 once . TGTGCCAGCAGCTCTGAGGATACGCAGTATTTT CASSSEDTQYF
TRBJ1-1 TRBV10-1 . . TGCGCCAGTAGCTTTTGGAGGGACCCCGAAGCTTTCTTT CASSFWRDPEAFF
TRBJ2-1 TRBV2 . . TGTGCCAGCAGGGGGATGGCCTTCGATAGCAATGAGCAGTTCTTC CASRGMAFDSNEQFF
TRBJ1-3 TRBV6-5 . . TGTGCCAGCAGTTGGGGGCATAACCTCTCTGGAAACACCATATATTTT CASSWGHNLSGNTIYF
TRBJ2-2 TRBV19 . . TGTGCCAGTAGCAGGGTTACGACTGGGGAGCTGTTTTTT CASSRVTTGELFF
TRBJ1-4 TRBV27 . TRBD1 TGTGCCAGCAGGGAGGTTGGGACAGGGGTTGAAAAACTGTTTTTT CASREVGTGVEKLFF
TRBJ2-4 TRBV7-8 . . TGTGCCAGCAGCACCGGACGGCTTTCGGAGATTCAGTACTTC CASSTGRLSEIQYF
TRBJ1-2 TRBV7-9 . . TGTGCCAGCAGCTTAATATTCCCAACTAACTATGGCTACACCTTC CASSLIFPTNYGYTF
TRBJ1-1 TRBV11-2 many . TGTGCCAGCAGCTCGAGGTACCGGGGTGAAGCTTTCTTT CASSSRYRGEAFF
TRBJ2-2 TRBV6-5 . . TGTGCCAGCCGAGACAGCCTCAACACCGGGGAGCTGTTTTTT CASRDSLNTGELFF
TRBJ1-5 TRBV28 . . TGTGCCAGCACCGACACACTAGCCCAGCCCCAGCATTTT CASTDTLAQPQHF
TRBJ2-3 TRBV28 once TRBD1 TGTGCCAGCAGTCACGACAGGGGTAGCACAGATACGCAGTATTTT CASSHDRGSTDTQYF
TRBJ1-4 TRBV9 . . TGTGCCAGCAGCTCTAGGGATAGGCCTAATGAAAAACTGTTTTTT CASSSRDRPNEKLFF
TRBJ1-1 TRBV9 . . TGTGCCAGCAGCGTAGAGGGGTTGGCGAACACTGAAGCTTTCTTT CASSVEGLANTEAFF
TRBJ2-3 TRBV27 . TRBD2 TGTGCCAGCAGTACTCGGGGGGCAGATACGCAGTATTTT CASSTRGADTQYF
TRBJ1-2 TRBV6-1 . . TGTGCCAGCAGTGAATCGAGAAACTATGGCTACACCTTC CASSESRNYGYTF
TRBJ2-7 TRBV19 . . TGTGCCAGTAGTCGTTCCGGGACGGACTCCTACGAGCAGTACTTC CASSRSGTDSYEQYF
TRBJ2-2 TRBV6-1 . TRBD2 TGTGCCAGCAGTGAATTTTATCTAGCGGGAGGCCCCGGGGAGCTGTTTTTT CASSEFYLAGGPGELFF
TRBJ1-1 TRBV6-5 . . TGTGCCAGCACCGGACGGGACTTCGGGAACACTGAAGCTTTCTTT CASTGRDFGNTEAFF
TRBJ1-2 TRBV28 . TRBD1 TGTGCCAGCAGTTCCCCCGGACAGGGATTGAGGTACACCTTC CASSSPGQGLRYTF
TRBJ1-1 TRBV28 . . TGTGCCAGCTCTCCCGGGGGGGCTGAAGCTTTCTTT CASSPGGAEAFF
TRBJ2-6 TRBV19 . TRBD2 TGTGCCAGTAGCCCCCTGTGGACTAGCTCTGGGGCCAACGTCCTGACTTTC CASSPLWTSSGANVLTF
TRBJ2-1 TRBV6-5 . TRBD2 TGTGCCAGCAGAAGACCCGGGGAGGGTAATGAGCAGTTCTTC CASRRPGEGNEQFF
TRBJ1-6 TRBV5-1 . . TGCGCCAGCAGCTTGGAGTACGGAGACTCGGACAGCGACCTTTGGGTTGGTAATTCACCCCTCCACTTT CASSLEYGDSDSDLWVGNSPLHF
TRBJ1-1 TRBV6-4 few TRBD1 TGTGCCACTCGACAGGGGTATAACACTGAAGCTTTCTTT CATRQGYNTEAFF
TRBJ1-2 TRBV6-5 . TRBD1 TGTGCCAGCAGCTCCCCCACAGGGGGGAACTATGGCTACACCTTC CASSSPTGGNYGYTF
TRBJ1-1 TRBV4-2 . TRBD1 TGTGCCAGCAGCCAAGATCTGTTGGGACAGCTGAACACTGAAGCTTTCTTT CASSQDLLGQLNTEAFF
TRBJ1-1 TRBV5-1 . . TGCGCCAGCAGCAAGCGCGACCCTCTGGCAGGACAGAACACTGAAGCTTTCTTT CASSKRDPLAGQNTEAFF
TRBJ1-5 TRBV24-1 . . TGTGCCACCAGTGATTCGTCCGGGACAACCGCAAGCAATCAGCCCCAGCATTTT CATSDSSGTTASNQPQHF
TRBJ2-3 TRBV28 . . TGTGCCAGCAGTTTGCTAGCATCAGATACGCAGTATTTT CASSLLASDTQYF
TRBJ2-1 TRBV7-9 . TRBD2 TGTGCCAGCAGCCCCGGGACTAGCGGGGGTTATGGGGATGAGCAGTTCTTC CASSPGTSGGYGDEQFF
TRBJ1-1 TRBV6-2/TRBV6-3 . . TGTGCCAGCAGTTACTCGGCCAGGCAGAACACTGAAGCTTTCTTT CASSYSARQNTEAFF
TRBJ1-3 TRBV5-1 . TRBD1 TGCGCCAGCAGCCATGACAGGGGGCCTGGAAACACCATATATTTT CASSHDRGPGNTIYF
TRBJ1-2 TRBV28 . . TGTGCCAGCGTTGCAGGAGATGGCTACACCTTC CASVAGDGYTF
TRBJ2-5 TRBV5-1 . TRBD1 TGCGCCAGCAGCTTGTGGGCAGGGGACAGACAAGAGACCCAGTACTTC CASSLWAGDRQETQYF
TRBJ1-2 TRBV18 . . TGTGCCAGCTCACCACTGGGTGATAAGGGCTACACCTTC CASSPLGDKGYTF
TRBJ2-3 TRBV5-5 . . TGTGCCAGCAGCTTGGTTGGTCGGGATACGCAGTATTTT CASSLVGRDTQYF
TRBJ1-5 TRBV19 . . TGTGCCAGTTCCCTATCCGGGCCCTTCCCCGACGATCAGCCCCAGCATTTT CASSLSGPFPDDQPQHF
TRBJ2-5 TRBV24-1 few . TGTGCCACCAGTGATACGAACGGGCCACGGGAGACCCAGTACTTC CATSDTNGPRETQYF
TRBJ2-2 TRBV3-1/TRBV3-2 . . TGTGCCAGCAGCCATCGGGCAGGGGTGAGAGGACCGGTCACCGGGGAGCTGTTTTTT CASSHRAGVRGPVTGELFF
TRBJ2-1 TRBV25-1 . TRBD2 TGTGCCAGCAGTCAAGCCCTAGCGGGAGCTGGGGAGCAGTTCTTC CASSQALAGAGEQFF
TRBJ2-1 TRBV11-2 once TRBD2 TGTGCCAGCAGCTTATCGTCGTGGGAGGGCCTATACAATGAGCAGTTCTTC CASSLSSWEGLYNEQFF
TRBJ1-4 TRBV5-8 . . TGTGCCAGCAGCTTTGCAGGGCCCGACGAAAAACTGTTTTTT CASSFAGPDEKLFF
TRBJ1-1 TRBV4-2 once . TGTGCCAGCAGCCAAGAGTCCAGCTACACTGAAGCTTTCTTT CASSQESSYTEAFF
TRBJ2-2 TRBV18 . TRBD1 TGTGCCAGCTCCCAGGGACAGACCACCGGGGAGCTGTTTTTT CASSQGQTTGELFF
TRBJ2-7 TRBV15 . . TGTGCCACCAGCAGAGAGGCCCTCCTCGAGCAGTACTTC CATSREALLEQYF
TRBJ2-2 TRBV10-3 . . TGTGCCATCAGTTATAGCCTCGACACCGGGGAGCTGTTTTTT CAISYSLDTGELFF
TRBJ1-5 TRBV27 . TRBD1 TGTGCCACCGGGAAGACAGGGCTTAATCAGCCCCAGCATTTT CATGKTGLNQPQHF
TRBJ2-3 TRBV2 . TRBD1 TGTGCCAGCTCGAGGGACAGGGGGAGCACAGATACGCAGTATTTT CASSRDRGSTDTQYF